The sequence of this TCR beta chain was determined in a study of cytotoxic CD8 clonotypes in ibrutinib-treated CLL. Study-wide context: Mean values per sample were around 250,000 productive templates and over 90,000 productive rearrangements.

Profiling relied on immunoSEQ multiplex PCR, and the TCRdb table lists in-frame clones only, not all of them. The sample records a few hundred thousand clones, around 66% being singletons. This clone was detected a few times. What it binds is unknown. General study findings and limits: Clonality increased at ibrutinib response, then returned toward baseline at progression.

The receptor's source is a human donor with chronic lymphocytic leukemia. Sample: PBMCs, taken after 36 months of ibrutinib treatment.

The CDR3 bases are TGTGCCAGCAGTTTAACGACAGGGGCTGGAAACACCATATATTTT. Translation: CASSLTTGAGNTIYF. The chain links TRBV6-5 to TRBJ1-3; 8 nucleotides match TRBD1. Germline V lookup: CDR1 MNHEY, CDR2 SVGAGI. V lost 4 bases and J lost 2; bases outside the gene matches: 4. The CDR3 is made up of 15 amino acids.